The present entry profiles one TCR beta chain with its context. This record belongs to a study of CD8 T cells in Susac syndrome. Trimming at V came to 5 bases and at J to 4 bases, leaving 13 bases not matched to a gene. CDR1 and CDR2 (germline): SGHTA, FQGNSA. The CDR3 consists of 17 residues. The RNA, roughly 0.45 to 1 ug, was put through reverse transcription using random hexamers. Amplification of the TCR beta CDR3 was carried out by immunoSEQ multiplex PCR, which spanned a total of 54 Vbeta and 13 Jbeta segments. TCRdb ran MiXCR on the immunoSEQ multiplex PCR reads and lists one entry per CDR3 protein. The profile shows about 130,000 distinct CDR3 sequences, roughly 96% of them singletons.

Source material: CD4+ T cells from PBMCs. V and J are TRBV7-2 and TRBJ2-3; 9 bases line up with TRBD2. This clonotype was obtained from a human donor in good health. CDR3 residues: CASSVRGVAGVADTQYF. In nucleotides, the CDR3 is TGTGCCAGCAGCGTGCGAGGGGTAGCGGGAGTGGCAGATACGCAGTATTTT. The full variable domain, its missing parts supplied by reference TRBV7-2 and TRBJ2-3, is GAGVSQSPSNKVTEKGKDVELRCDPISGHTALYWYRQSLGQGLEFLIYFQGNSAPDKSGLPSDRFSAERTGGSVSTLTIQRTQQEDSAVYLCASSVRGVAGVADTQYFGPGTRLTVL.